These 8 T cell receptor beta chains share one sample of origin, sequenced in a study of blood T cell repertoires in COVID-19. Here immunoSEQ multiplex PCR was the method, and the copy in TCRdb shows in-frame clones only, minus some. This table has approximately 200,000 clones, about 87% appearing once. What was sequenced was peripheral blood. These TCRs come from a man aged 30-40 years with COVID-19, enrolled during active disease.

This clone was found once. This chain uses TRBV2 with TRBJ2-1, with 9 bases identical to TRBD2. Germline CDR1 is SNHLY and CDR2 is FYNNEI. The trim removed 8 bases at V and 1 base at J, leaving 3 bases unmatched. The CDR3 extends over 14 amino acids. The CDR3 protein is CASRREGSYNEQFF. The DNA for the CDR3 is TGTGCCAGCCGGCGGGAGGGATCCTACAATGAGCAGTTCTTC.

This chain joins TRBV12-3 or TRBV12-4 and TRBJ2-3; D is undetermined. The V end was cut by 6 bases, the J end by 5 bases, with 9 bases between. The CDR3 runs to 12 residues. The CDR3 loop reads CASRNQQDTQYF. In DNA form, the CDR3 reads TGTGCCAGCAGGAACCAACAAGATACGCAGTATTTT.

The chain couples TRBV28 to TRBJ1-5; weak D call: TRBD1 (5 bases). Trimming removed 11 bases from V and 6 bases from J, with 17 bases in between. The CDR3 consists of 13 residues. In germline, CDR1 is MDHEN, CDR2 SYDVKM. The CDR3 is CAGSTGRGQPQHF. Written as DNA, the CDR3 is TGTGCCGGGTCGACGGGGAGGGGTCAGCCCCAGCATTTT. Filled out from reference TRBV28 and TRBJ1-5, the complete variable domain reads DVKVTQSSRYLVKRTGEKVFLECVQDMDHENMFWYRQDPGLGLRLIYFSYDVKMKEKGDIPEGYSVSREKKERFSLILESASTNQTSMYLCAGSTGRGQPQHFGDGTRLSIL.

This clone was observed a single time. The J gene is TRBJ2-7, the V gene TRBV27, with unresolved D. V shed 6 bases and J shed 0 bases, with 9 bases lying between them. The CDR3 runs to 13 residues. CDR1 and CDR2 (germline): MNHEY, SMNVEV (reference sequence). The CDR3 coding sequence is TGTGCCAGCAGACTGTTGAGCTCCTACGAGCAGTACTTC. Translated, it gives CASRLLSSYEQYF.

This chain joins TRBV2 and TRBJ2-5; 8 positions agree with TRBD1. The CDR3 loop spans 15 amino acids. V shed 2 bases, J shed 3 bases, and the junction held 5 bases outside the gene matches. Germline V lookup: CDR1 SNHLY, CDR2 FYNNEI. The CDR3 loop reads CASSELGQGEETQYF. The DNA for the CDR3 is TGTGCCAGCAGTGAACTCGGACAGGGTGAAGAGACCCAGTACTTC.

V usage is TRBV29-1 and J usage is TRBJ1-1, with a possible D match to TRBD1 (5 bases). V lost 4 bases, J lost 0 bases, and 9 bases lay in between. CDR3 length: 13 residues. The germline CDR1 and CDR2 sequences are SQVTM and ANQGSEA. CDR3 coding DNA: TGCAGCGTTGTAGCAGGGATGAACACTGAAGCTTTCTTT. This gives the protein CSVVAGMNTEAFF.

This rearrangement joins TRBV6-5 to TRBJ1-4, with D maybe TRBD1 (6 bases). Deletions cut 2 bases from V and 5 bases from J, with 12 bases between. Germline CDR1 and CDR2: MNHEY and SVGAGI. The CDR3 is made up of 15 amino acids. CDR3 sequence (DNA): TGTGCCAGCAGTTACGGGGGCAGGACAAATGAAAAACTGTTTTTT. Translating gives CASSYGGRTNEKLFF.

The chain is built from TRBV7-3 and TRBJ2-2; D may be TRBD1 (6 bases). The CDR3 length is 15 residues. CDR1 is SGHTA, CDR2 FQGTGA, per germline. Trimming stripped 5 bases from V and 5 bases from J, with 15 bases between. The CDR3 nucleotides are TGTGCCAGCAGCCCCACCACAGGGCCGACCGGGGAGCTGTTTTTT. Protein product: CASSPTTGPTGELFF.